This T cell receptor (beta chain) appears in the sequencing data of a study of cytomegalovirus exposure and HLA in healthy donors. Study summary: Later, an analysis reported that the 95 to 150 validation repertoires had used the same platform as the approximately 720 first-cohort repertoires.

Produced via immunoSEQ multiplex PCR; TCRdb's table is partial and in-frame only. The repertoire holds tens of thousands of clones, about 94% seen once, with over 2% in the top ten. The CDR3 covers 15 residues. Per the germline V gene, CDR1 is MDHEN and CDR2 is SYDVKM. V was pared by 5 bases and J by 2 bases, with 13 bases between. This chain links TRBV28 with TRBJ2-1, with a weak D call TRBD1 (5 bases). Sequences were obtained from PBMCs. The TCR originated in a man aged 18 to 29 in good health and CMV-seronegative. The DNA of the CDR3 is TGTGCCAGCAGTCATACCTGGGGCACCTACAATGAGCAGTTCTTC. Its protein product is CASSHTWGTYNEQFF.